This passage covers 21 T cell receptor beta chains from one sample sequenced in a study of cytomegalovirus exposure and HLA in healthy donors. Amplification used 60 Vbeta primers and 13 Jbeta primers. Profiled with immunoSEQ multiplex PCR; TCRdb holds only in-frame clones, not every one. The sample has about 150,000 clones, approximately 80% seen once. Specimen: PBMCs. The receptors were sampled from a woman between 40 and 55 years old in good health and CMV-seronegative.

This chain connects TRBV5-1 to TRBJ2-7; 8 bases align to TRBD1. With 2 bases clipped from V and 2 bases from J, the junction kept 15 bases outside the gene matches. The CDR3 has 18 residues. Germline lookup yields CDR1 SGHRS and CDR2 YFSETQ. The CDR3 sequence is CASSLPETGDILTYEQYF. CDR3 bases: TGCGCCAGCAGCTTACCCGAGACAGGGGACATCCTTACCTACGAGCAGTACTTC.

V usage is TRBV28 and J usage is TRBJ1-3; D remains ambiguous. V was pared by 7 bases and J by 0 bases, with 10 bases between. Germline V CDR1 and CDR2: MDHEN, SYDVKM. This CDR3 spans 14 amino acids. The CDR3 region has the DNA TGTGCCAGCAAGGAGGGCTCCTCTGGAAACACCATATATTTT. Amino acids: CASKEGSSGNTIYF.

The V and J genes are TRBV6-1 and TRBJ1-1; 8 bases fit TRBD1. V trimming: 6 bases; J trimming: 3 bases; junction bases outside the gene matches: 3. There are 13 residues in the CDR3. Germline CDR1 is MNHNS and CDR2 is SASEGT. CDR3 nucleotides: TGTGCCAGCAGCACGACAGGGGACACTGAAGCTTTCTTT. Translated, it gives CASSTTGDTEAFF.

The CDR3 DNA sequence: TGTGCCAGCAAAGCGGAGCAGCCCTCCTACAATGAGCAGTTCTTC. This encodes CASKAEQPSYNEQFF. The chain is built from TRBV4-2 and TRBJ2-1, with D possibly matching TRBD2 (5 bases). The V end was cut by 7 bases, the J end by 0 bases, with 13 bases between. The CDR3 has 15 residues. From germline, CDR1 is LGHNA and CDR2 YNFKEQ.

V usage is TRBV18 and J usage is TRBJ1-1, with TRBD1 matching 8 bases. Germline CDR1 is KGHSH and CDR2 is LQKENI. This CDR3 is built from 15 residues. Germline trimming cut 3 bases from V and 1 base from J; bases unmatched to any gene: 4. The CDR3 here is CASSPSGTGNTEAFF. CDR3 nucleotides: TGTGCCAGCTCACCTTCCGGGACAGGGAACACTGAAGCTTTCTTT.

This sequence joins TRBV7-2 and TRBJ2-4; a weak D match, TRBD2 (6 bases). The V end was cut by 3 bases, the J end by 10 bases, with 7 bases between. This CDR3 has 11 residues. Germline CDR1 and CDR2: SGHTA and FQGNSA. The CDR3 reads CASSFGGIQYF. The CDR3 coding sequence is TGTGCCAGCAGCTTCGGAGGGATTCAGTACTTC.

This chain links TRBV28 with TRBJ2-7; TRBD2 matches 8 bases. In germline, CDR1 is MDHEN, CDR2 SYDVKM. V was pared by 5 bases and J by 0 bases, with 6 bases of the junction left unmatched. The CDR3 covers 15 residues. The CDR3, as DNA: TGTGCCAGCAGTGTCGGGGGGGCCAGCTCCTACGAGCAGTACTTC. It encodes CASSVGGASSYEQYF.

As regards this clone: A junction end diverges from the germline sequence, so it may reflect a read error. The rearrangement uses TRBV5-1 and TRBJ1-2; D gene uncertain. CDR1 is SGHRS, CDR2 YFSETQ, per germline. The length of the CDR3 is 14 residues. This CDR3 is CASSSRERSYVYTF. The CDR3 nucleotides are TGCGCCAGCAGCTCGCGGGAGCGTAGCTATGTCTACACCTTC.

The V gene is TRBV28, the J gene TRBJ1-4; TRBD1 matches 7 bases. The CDR3 is 16 residues long. V lost 5 bases to trimming and J lost 8 bases; unmatched junction nucleotides: 14. CDR1 and CDR2 (germline): MDHEN, SYDVKM. The CDR3 sequence is CASSKGRTGLMEKLFF. The CDR3 DNA reads as TGTGCCAGCAGTAAAGGGAGGACAGGCTTAATGGAAAAACTGTTTTTT.

The rearrangement uses TRBV6-5 and TRBJ1-1; 8 nucleotides align to TRBD1. This CDR3 is 15 amino acids long. The trim removed 6 bases at V and 0 bases at J, leaving 6 bases unmatched. Germline V gives CDR1 MNHEY, CDR2 SVGAGI. The CDR3 region has the DNA TGTGCCAGCAGCCGCTCGACAGGGGTGAACACTGAAGCTTTCTTT. Residues: CASSRSTGVNTEAFF.

The chain recombines TRBV7-8 with TRBJ1-1; weak D call: TRBD1 (6 bases). The V end was cut by 5 bases, the J end by 2 bases, with 24 bases between. This CDR3 is built from 18 residues. In germline, CDR1 is SGHVS, CDR2 FQNEAQ. The CDR3 spells CASSRRGQGQTINTEAFF. The CDR3 DNA reads as TGTGCCAGCAGCCGCCGAGGGCAGGGACAAACAATAAACACTGAAGCTTTCTTT. The full variable domain, with the rest looked up from reference TRBV7-8 and TRBJ1-1, is GAGVSQSPRYKVAKRGQDVALRCDPISGHVSLFWYQQALGQGPEFLTYFQNEAQLDKSGLPSDRFFAERPEGSVSTLKIQRTQQEDSAVYLCASSRRGQGQTINTEAFFGQGTRLTVV.

For the CDR3, the DNA is TGTGCCAGCAGCCAAGATGGAGAAAGCGGGAGGGCCACGGAGCAGTTCTTC. Amino acid sequence: CASSQDGESGRATEQFF. The V call is TRBV4-2, the J call TRBJ2-1; 10 positions agree with TRBD2. V dropped 0 bases and J dropped 10; count of bases not matched to a gene: 12. The CDR3 length is 17 residues. CDR1 LGHNA and CDR2 YNFKEQ come from the germline V gene.

The chain combines TRBV21-1 with TRBJ2-7; the D call TRBD1 from the table was never checked on the DNA. TRBV21-1 is an annotated pseudogene. The CDR3 runs 14 residues. The CDR3 DNA is TGTGCCAGTGACCACAGGGGAACGCCCTACGAGCAGTACTTC. This gives the protein CASDHRGTPYEQYF.

The rearrangement joins TRBV2 to TRBJ2-2; 9 nucleotides match TRBD1. The V gene end was trimmed by 2 bases and the J gene end by 4 bases; junction bases not matched to a gene: 5. Germline lookup yields CDR1 SNHLY and CDR2 FYNNEI. The CDR3 has 16 amino acids. The CDR3 here is CASSELGQGTTGELFF. Here the CDR3 DNA reads TGTGCCAGCAGTGAACTGGGACAGGGAACCACCGGGGAGCTGTTTTTT.

V is TRBV9 and J is TRBJ2-5; a weak D match, TRBD1 (5 bases). This CDR3 region has 17 residues. The germline CDR1 and CDR2 sequences are SGDLS and YYNGEE. Trimming shortened V by 2 bases and J by 2 bases, and 19 bases separated the two germline ends. CDR3 coding DNA: TGTGCCAGCAGCGTCCACCCTCCGTACAGGCTTCAAGAGACCCAGTACTTC. Amino acid sequence: CASSVHPPYRLQETQYF.

V is TRBV4-3 and J is TRBJ2-2; a possible D gene is TRBD2 (6 bases). CDR1 and CDR2 (germline): LGHNA, YSLEER. This CDR3 comprises 17 residues. V was trimmed by 0 bases and J by 4 bases, leaving 15 bases between them. CDR3 DNA sequence: TGCGCCAGCAGCCAAGATGTCGCGGAGGGCGGCACCGGGGAGCTGTTTTTT. Residues: CASSQDVAEGGTGELFF.

The V gene is TRBV30, the J gene TRBJ1-5; possible D gene TRBD1, 6 bases. CDR1 and CDR2 from the germline V gene are GTSNPN and SVGIG (reference sequence). The length of the CDR3 is 14 residues. Trimming cost V 0 bases and J 8 bases, with 14 bases left between them. CDR3 coding DNA: TGTGCCTGGAGTGTAGACTACAGGGCTAAGCCCCAGCATTTT. Translating gives CAWSVDYRAKPQHF.

Of note for this clone: The same CDR3 is also encoded by other DNA sequences in this sample. The rearrangement uses TRBV29-1 and TRBJ1-1; 8 nucleotides line up with TRBD1. Germline-derived CDR1 and CDR2 are SQVTM and ANQGSEA. V gave up 5 bases and J gave up 3 bases; unmatched junction bases: 5. The CDR3 length is 13 residues. In nucleotides, the CDR3 is TGCAGCGTTCGTACAGGGGGTCACACTGAAGCTTTCTTT. Protein sequence: CSVRTGGHTEAFF.

This chain uses TRBV19 with TRBJ1-5; possible D gene TRBD1, 5 bases. Trimming left V 5 bases short and J 1 base short, with 15 bases between. Germline lookup yields CDR1 LNHDA and CDR2 SQIVND (reference sequence). This CDR3 has 16 residues. CDR3 sequence reads: CASSLMGQTSNQPQHF. The CDR3 DNA reads TGTGCCAGTAGTCTCATGGGGCAGACCAGCAATCAGCCCCAGCATTTT.

J is TRBJ2-3 and V is TRBV28, with 7 bases that match TRBD2. This CDR3 comprises 15 residues. CDR1 and CDR2 (germline): MDHEN, SYDVKM. After removal of 7 bases from V and 0 bases from J, the junction contained 7 bases not matched to a gene. The CDR3 nucleotides read TGTGCCAGCACGAGGGCTAGCGGAAGCACAGATACGCAGTATTTT. It yields the protein CASTRASGSTDTQYF.

V is TRBV11-3 and J is TRBJ2-2; D perhaps matches TRBD2 (6 bases). V gave up 4 bases and J gave up 3 bases, with 12 bases separating them. CDR1 SGHNT and CDR2 YENEEA come from the germline V gene. There are 15 residues in the CDR3. CDR3 amino acids: CASSWTGGDTGELFF. The CDR3 bases are TGTGCCAGCAGCTGGACCGGGGGAGACACCGGGGAGCTGTTTTTT.